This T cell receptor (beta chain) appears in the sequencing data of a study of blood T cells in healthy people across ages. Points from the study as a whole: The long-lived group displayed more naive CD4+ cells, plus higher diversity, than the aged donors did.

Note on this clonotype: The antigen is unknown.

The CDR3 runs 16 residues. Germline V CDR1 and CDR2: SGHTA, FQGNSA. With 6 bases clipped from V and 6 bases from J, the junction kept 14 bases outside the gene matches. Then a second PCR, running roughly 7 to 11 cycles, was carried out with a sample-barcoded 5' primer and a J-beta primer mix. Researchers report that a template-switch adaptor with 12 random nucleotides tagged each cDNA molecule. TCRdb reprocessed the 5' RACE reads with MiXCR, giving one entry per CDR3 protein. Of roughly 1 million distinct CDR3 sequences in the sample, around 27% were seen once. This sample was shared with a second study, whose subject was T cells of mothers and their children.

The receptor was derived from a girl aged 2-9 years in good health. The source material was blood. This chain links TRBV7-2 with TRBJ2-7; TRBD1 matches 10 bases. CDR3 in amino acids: CASSLLWDRGSPEQYF. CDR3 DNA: TGTGCCAGCAGTTTACTCTGGGACAGGGGTTCACCCGAGCAGTACTTC.